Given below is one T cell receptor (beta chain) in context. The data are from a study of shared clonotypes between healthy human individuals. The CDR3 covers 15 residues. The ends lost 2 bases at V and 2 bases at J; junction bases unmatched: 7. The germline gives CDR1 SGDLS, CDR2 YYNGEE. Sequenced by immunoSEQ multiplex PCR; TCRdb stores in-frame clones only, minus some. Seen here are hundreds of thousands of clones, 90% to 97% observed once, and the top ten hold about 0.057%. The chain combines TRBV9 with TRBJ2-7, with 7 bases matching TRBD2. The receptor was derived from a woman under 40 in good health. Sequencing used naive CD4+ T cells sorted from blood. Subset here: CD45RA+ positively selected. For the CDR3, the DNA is TGTGCCAGCAGCGTCTCAAGCGGGACCCCCTACGAGCAGTACTTC. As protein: CASSVSSGTPYEQYF. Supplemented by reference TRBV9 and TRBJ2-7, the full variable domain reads DSGVTQTPKHLITATGQRVTLRCSPRSGDLSVYWYQQSLDQGLQFLIQYYNGEERAKGNILERFSAQQFPDLHSELNLSSLELGDSALYFCASSVSSGTPYEQYFGPGTRLTVT.